This TCR beta chain was sequenced during a study of T cell repertoires in cytomegalovirus infection. Study overall: Newly reported HLA-C-restricted and thoroughly characterized HLA-B-restricted CMV epitopes were employed. TCR beta signatures that were public indicated CMV infection and matching HLA type. Points from the study as a whole: CMV-specific HLA-C-restricted TCR beta clonotypes dominated the ex vivo response. There were carriers of CMV plus the relevant HLA, and cumulative public TCR beta family frequency identified them.

A note on this clonotype: Its cognate antigen is unknown.

TCRdb re-derived calls from the reads in MiXCR, one entry per CDR3 protein. The sample records 650,000 to 900,000 distinct CDR3 sequences, approximately 32% being singletons. Trimming removed 2 bases from V and 5 bases from J; junction bases left unmatched: 3. CDR1 is SGHRS, CDR2 YFSETQ, per germline. The CDR3 has 13 residues. The chain combines TRBV5-1 with TRBJ1-1, with 7 bases that match TRBD1. The source is a human donor in good health (CMV status not recorded). Some clones in this sample may be carry-over from other donors' samples. Here the sequenced sample was cultured CD8+ T cells from PBMCs, taken from culture after CMV antigen stimulation. This CDR3 is CASSFQQGTEAFF. The CDR3 DNA reads as TGCGCCAGCAGCTTTCAACAGGGGACTGAAGCTTTCTTT.